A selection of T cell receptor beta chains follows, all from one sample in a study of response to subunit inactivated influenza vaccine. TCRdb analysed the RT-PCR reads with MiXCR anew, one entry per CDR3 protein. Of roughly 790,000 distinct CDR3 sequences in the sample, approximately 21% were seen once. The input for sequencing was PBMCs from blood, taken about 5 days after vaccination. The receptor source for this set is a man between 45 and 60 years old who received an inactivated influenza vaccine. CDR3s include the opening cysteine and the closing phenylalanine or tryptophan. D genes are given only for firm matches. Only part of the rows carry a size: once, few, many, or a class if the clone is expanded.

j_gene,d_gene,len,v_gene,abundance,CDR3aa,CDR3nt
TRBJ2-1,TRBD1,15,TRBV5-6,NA,CASSSRPRTGNEQFF,TGTGCCAGCAGCAGCCGCCCTAGGACAGGGAATGAGCAGTTCTTC
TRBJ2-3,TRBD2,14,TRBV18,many,CASSPGLATDTQYF,TGTGCCAGCAGTCCGGGACTAGCAACAGATACGCAGTATTTT
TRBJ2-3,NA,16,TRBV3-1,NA,CASSQGLASSTDTQYF,TGTGCCAGCAGCCAAGGGCTAGCGTCTAGCACAGATACGCAGTATTTT
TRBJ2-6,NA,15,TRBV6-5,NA,CASSWTISGANVLTF,TGTGCCAGCAGTTGGACCATCTCTGGGGCCAACGTCCTGACTTTC
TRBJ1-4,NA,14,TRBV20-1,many,CSATGTGGNEKLFF,TGCAGTGCTACCGGGACGGGTGGTAATGAAAAACTGTTTTTT
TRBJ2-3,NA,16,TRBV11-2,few,CASSNYVGDNTDTQYF,TGTGCCAGCAGCAATTACGTAGGGGACAACACAGATACGCAGTATTTT
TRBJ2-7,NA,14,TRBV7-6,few,CASSLKEGGYEQYF,TGTGCCAGCAGCTTAAAAGAGGGGGGGTACGAGCAGTACTTC
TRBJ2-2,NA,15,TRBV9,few,CASSGWGGDTGELFF,TGTGCCAGCAGCGGATGGGGAGGCGACACCGGGGAGCTGTTTTTT
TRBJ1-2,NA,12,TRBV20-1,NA,CSARPGDAGYTF,TGCAGTGCCCGCCCGGGGGATGCTGGCTACACCTTC
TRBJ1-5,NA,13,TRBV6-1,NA,CASSGGAGQPQHF,TGTGCCAGCAGCGGGGGGGCGGGACAGCCCCAGCATTTT
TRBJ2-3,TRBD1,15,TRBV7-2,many,CASSPNRGPPDTQYF,TGTGCCAGCAGCCCCAACAGGGGCCCCCCAGATACGCAGTATTTT
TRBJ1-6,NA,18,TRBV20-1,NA,CSAIRGLNIYVNNSPLHF,TGCAGTGCTATTCGGGGACTGAATATTTACGTGAATAATTCACCCCTCCACTTT
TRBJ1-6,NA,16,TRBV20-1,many,CSARPIRATSNSPLHF,TGCAGTGCTAGACCAATCAGGGCAACCAGTAATTCACCCCTCCACTTT
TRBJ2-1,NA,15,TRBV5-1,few,CASSLEDPFYNEQFF,TGCGCCAGCAGCTTGGAAGATCCCTTCTACAATGAGCAGTTCTTC
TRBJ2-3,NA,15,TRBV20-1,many,CSARRPIGGPDTQYF,TGCAGTGCTAGACGACCCATTGGGGGCCCAGATACGCAGTATTTT
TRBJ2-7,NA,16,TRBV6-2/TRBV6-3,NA,CASSSRWQGRTYEQYF,TGTGCCAGCAGTTCCCGGTGGCAGGGCCGTACCTACGAGCAGTACTTC
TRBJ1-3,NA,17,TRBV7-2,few,CASSLALGPYSGNTIYF,TGTGCCAGCAGCTTAGCGTTGGGGCCTTACTCTGGAAACACCATATATTTT
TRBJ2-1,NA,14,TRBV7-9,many,CASSLEALYNEQFF,TGTGCCAGCAGCTTAGAGGCCTTATACAATGAGCAGTTCTTC
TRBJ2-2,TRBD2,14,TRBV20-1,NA,CSAPGLGIGGELFF,TGCAGTGCTCCGGGACTAGGAATTGGCGGGGAGCTGTTTTTT
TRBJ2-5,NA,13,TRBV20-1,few,CSARDPFQETQYF,TGCAGTGCTAGAGATCCCTTTCAAGAGACCCAGTACTTC
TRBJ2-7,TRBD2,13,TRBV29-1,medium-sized,CSARLATTYEQYF,TGCAGCGCCAGACTAGCGACCACCTACGAGCAGTACTTC
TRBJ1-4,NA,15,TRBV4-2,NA,CASSRLVGTNEKLFF,TGTGCCAGCAGTAGGTTGGTGGGCACTAATGAAAAACTGTTTTTT
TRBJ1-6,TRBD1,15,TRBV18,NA,CASSPPDREWSPLHF,TGTGCCAGCTCACCACCGGACAGGGAGTGGTCACCCCTCCACTTT
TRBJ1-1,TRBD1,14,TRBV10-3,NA,CAIRADRGRGEAFF,TGTGCCATCAGAGCCGACAGGGGTCGTGGTGAAGCTTTCTTT
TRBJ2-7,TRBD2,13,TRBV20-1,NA,CSLGLAGSYEQYF,TGCAGTTTAGGACTAGCGGGGTCCTACGAGCAGTACTTC
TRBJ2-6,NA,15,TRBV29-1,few,CSVDMEGSGANVLTF,TGCAGCGTTGATATGGAGGGCTCTGGGGCCAACGTCCTGACTTTC
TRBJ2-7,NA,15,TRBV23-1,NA,CASTPDRGRNYEQYF,TGCGCCAGCACGCCAGACAGAGGAAGAAACTACGAGCAGTACTTC
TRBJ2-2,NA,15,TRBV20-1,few,CSARDAASFTGELFF,TGCAGTGCTAGAGATGCGGCGAGTTTCACCGGGGAGCTGTTTTTT
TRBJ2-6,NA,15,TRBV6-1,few,CASQGIYSGANVLTF,TGTGCCAGCCAAGGCATATACTCTGGGGCCAACGTCCTGACTTTC
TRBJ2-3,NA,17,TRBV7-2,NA,CASSLAGSGARTDTQYF,TGTGCCAGCAGCTTAGCGGGGTCGGGGGCTCGCACAGATACGCAGTATTTT
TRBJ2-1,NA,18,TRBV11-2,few,CASSPGTDRSSSYNEQFF,TGTGCCAGCAGCCCGGGGACCGACCGATCTAGCTCCTACAATGAGCAGTTCTTC
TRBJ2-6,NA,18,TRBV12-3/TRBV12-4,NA,CAISPAGGWGSGANVLTF,TGTGCCATCAGTCCCGCCGGAGGGTGGGGCTCTGGGGCCAACGTCCTGACTTTC
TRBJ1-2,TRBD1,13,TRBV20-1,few,CSASPDRGYGYTF,TGCAGTGCTAGTCCGGACAGGGGCTATGGCTACACCTTC
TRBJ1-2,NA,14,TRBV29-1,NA,CSTEQGGSSYGYTF,TGCAGCACCGAACAGGGAGGGAGTAGCTATGGCTACACCTTC
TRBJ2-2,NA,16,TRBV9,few,CASSVGGYRNTGELFF,TGTGCCAGCAGCGTAGGAGGTTATAGGAACACCGGGGAGCTGTTTTTT
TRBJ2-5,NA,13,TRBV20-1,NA,CSARSGPQETQYF,TGCAGTGCTAGATCGGGGCCACAGGAGACCCAGTACTTC
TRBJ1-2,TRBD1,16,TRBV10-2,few,CASSELGTGGGYGYTF,TGCGCCAGCAGTGAACTCGGGACAGGGGGCGGGTATGGCTACACCTTC
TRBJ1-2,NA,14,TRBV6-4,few,CASSKDSQNYGYTF,TGTGCCAGCAGCAAGGACAGCCAGAACTATGGCTACACCTTC
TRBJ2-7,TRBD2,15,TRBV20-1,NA,CSASSSSGSPYEQYF,TGCAGTGCTAGCTCCAGTAGCGGGAGTCCATACGAGCAGTACTTC
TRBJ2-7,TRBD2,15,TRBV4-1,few,CASSQVGGGLDEQYF,TGCGCCAGCAGCCAAGTCGGGGGGGGCCTCGACGAGCAGTACTTC
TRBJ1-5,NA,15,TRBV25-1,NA,CASSEAGQGNQPQHF,TGTGCCAGCAGTGAAGCTGGGCAGGGAAATCAGCCCCAGCATTTT
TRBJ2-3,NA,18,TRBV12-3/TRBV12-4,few,CASSFGLRDAGSTDTQYF,TGTGCCAGCAGTTTCGGACTAAGAGACGCGGGAAGCACAGATACGCAGTATTTT
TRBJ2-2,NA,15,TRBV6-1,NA,CASKLNSGTPGELFF,TGTGCCAGCAAGCTAAACTCCGGGACGCCCGGGGAGCTGTTTTTT
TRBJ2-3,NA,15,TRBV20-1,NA,CSARDASAGPDTQYF,TGCAGTGCTAGAGATGCTAGCGCCGGACCAGATACGCAGTATTTT
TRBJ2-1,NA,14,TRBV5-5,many,CASIPGVGYNEQFF,TGTGCCAGCATCCCGGGAGTCGGGTACAATGAGCAGTTCTTC
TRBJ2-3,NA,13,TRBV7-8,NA,CASTKGSTDTQYF,TGTGCCAGCACCAAGGGGAGCACAGATACGCAGTATTTT
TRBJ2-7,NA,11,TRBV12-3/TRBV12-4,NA,CASTKSYEQYF,TGTGCCAGCACGAAAAGCTACGAGCAGTACTTC
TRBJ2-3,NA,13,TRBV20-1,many,CSARERGSPTQYF,TGCAGTGCTAGAGAGAGGGGATCCCCTACGCAGTATTTT
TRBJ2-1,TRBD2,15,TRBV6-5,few,CASSSTSGRASEQFF,TGTGCCAGCAGTTCGACTAGCGGGAGGGCCTCTGAGCAGTTCTTC
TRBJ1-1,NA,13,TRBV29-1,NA,CSVAGRASTEAFF,TGCAGCGTAGCGGGACGGGCAAGCACTGAAGCTTTCTTT
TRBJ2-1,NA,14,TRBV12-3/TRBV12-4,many,CASSLARRGGEQFF,TGTGCCAGCAGTTTAGCGCGTCGGGGAGGCGAGCAGTTCTTC
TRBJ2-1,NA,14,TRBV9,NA,CASSEGLLGDEQFF,TGTGCCAGCAGCGAAGGACTCTTGGGGGATGAGCAGTTCTTC
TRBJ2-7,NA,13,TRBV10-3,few,CAISARSSYEQYF,TGTGCCATCAGTGCCAGGAGCTCCTACGAGCAGTACTTC
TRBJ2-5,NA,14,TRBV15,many,CATSRVGYKETQYF,TGTGCCACCAGCAGAGTGGGATACAAAGAGACCCAGTACTTC